Listed below are T cell receptor beta chains from one sample, sequenced in a study of cytomegalovirus exposure and HLA in healthy donors. Repertoires were generated with immunoSEQ multiplex PCR, while TCRdb's copy carries only in-frame clones and drops some. The profile shows 50,000 or so clones, around 94% of them singletons. Sequenced material: PBMCs. The receptors originated from a woman aged 18-29 years in good health and CMV-seropositive. Each CDR3 is given without its conserved first and last residue.

TRBV5-1,ASSQTAGTNTGELF
TRBV6-1,ASIVGGSTDTQY
TRBV11-3,ASSLMSVVASGYNEQF
TRBV27,ASSLEGDTYEQY
TRBV7-3,ASSLTGLAGYNEQF
TRBV4-1,ASSQGLRYNEQF
TRBV7-2,ASSPQTGDSSSTDTQY
TRBV30,AWSLKGGSPGTEAF
TRBV5-1,ASSPIRTSDHGYEQY
TRBV4-3,ASSHEVDNEQF
TRBV6-1,ASREPTSGSYEQY
TRBV19,ASSIVVRGSGYT
TRBV28,ASSLYGTDFTEAF
TRBV6-4,ASSDSPTGTFDTQY
TRBV7-9,ASSSRLAGGETQY
TRBV7-6,ASSLRDRGIGEQY
TRBV4-1,ASSQEAWDRDTQY
TRBV19,ASSIFTPGQGSNQPQH
TRBV2,ASSPRGGEKLF
TRBV5-1,ASSLTGNSGNTIY
TRBV5-4,ASSLGEETQY
TRBV5-5,ASSLGFRDSNQPQH
TRBV11-2,ASSYVGLSYEQY
TRBV13,ASSTRSGSNTEAF
TRBV27,ASSPGTSGYNEQF
TRBV11-3,ASSLSPPGDTGELF